Listed below are T cell receptor beta chains from one sample, sequenced in a study of identical twins. TCRdb called the 5' RACE reads again in MiXCR, with one record for every CDR3 protein. The table has about 900,000 distinct CDR3 sequences, 9% to 15% seen once. The same sample was also studied in work on yellow fever vaccine responses in identical twins.

Sequenced sample: PBMCs. These receptors came from a young woman in good health. Each CDR3 is given with its conserved first and last residue. The order of the fields is V gene, J gene, CDR3 protein.

TRBV5-1	TRBJ2-1	CASSLDGTGPYNEQFF
TRBV7-8	TRBJ2-1	CASSLGGVQTYNEQFF
TRBV15	TRBJ1-1	CATSREGQGVEAFF
TRBV15	TRBJ2-2	CATTGQSGELFF
TRBV5-1	TRBJ2-7	CASSLGTEDEIYEQYF
TRBV2	TRBJ1-2	CASSEGQGAYGYTF
TRBV11-2	TRBJ2-1	CASSSILSSPKFNEQFF
TRBV7-2	TRBJ2-1	CASSPGLASVEQFF
TRBV7-6	TRBJ1-1	CASSPRSGNTEAFF
TRBV12-3/TRBV12-4	TRBJ2-5	CASSLDGGGAETQYF
TRBV7-3	TRBJ2-1	CASCLRFQAGGPSYEQFF
TRBV7-9	TRBJ2-5	CASSPPALGGGPLSRYF
TRBV19	TRBJ2-7	CASSLRDLPHYEQYF
TRBV11-1	TRBJ2-1	CASSSRRGTSGPFNEQFF
TRBV6-1	TRBJ1-6	CASRPPGPYNSPLHF
TRBV5-1	TRBJ2-3	CASRRPSGSSTDTQYF
TRBV5-1	TRBJ1-2	CASSLEQGGHGYTF
TRBV4-1	TRBJ2-1	CASSQDLTNDEQFF
TRBV11-3	TRBJ2-7	CASSLDLTSATYEQYF
TRBV7-3	TRBJ2-5	CASSLTATKETQYF
TRBV28	TRBJ2-7	CASSPGQHYEQYF
TRBV3-1	TRBJ2-1	CASCLGTGVFLSSYNEQFF
TRBV12-3/TRBV12-4	TRBJ1-1	CASRRQVNTEAFF
TRBV15	TRBJ1-3	CATSREYGTGSGNTIYF
TRBV19	TRBJ2-1	CASSILAGGYEQFF
TRBV4-2	TRBJ1-2	CASSHLDGNGYTF
TRBV11-2	TRBJ2-3	CASSLRGENRGYTDTQYF
TRBV29-1	TRBJ1-2	CSVEQGIYGYTF
TRBV27	TRBJ2-1	CASSLTTGGIYFGQFF
TRBV12-3/TRBV12-4	TRBJ2-3	CASTGLAASTDTQYF
TRBV28	TRBJ2-6	CASSLTGDRDYSGANVLTF
TRBV9	TRBJ2-6	CASSVEQGASSGANVLTF
TRBV28	TRBJ2-1	CASSLETELYNEQFF
TRBV4-1	TRBJ1-1	CASSQGGRQAFF
TRBV21-1	TRBJ2-1	CASSKAHTSGREVYEQFF
TRBV20-1	TRBJ1-1	CSARDFQGNTEAFF
TRBV7-3	TRBJ2-1	CASRPAAGGPGNEQFF
TRBV6-1	TRBJ1-5	CATLRKNGNQPQHF
TRBV27	TRBJ2-5	CASSLTGEGFQETQYF
TRBV10-2	TRBJ2-1	CASSDFSGPYNEQFF
TRBV12-3/TRBV12-4	TRBJ2-1	CASRSHTLSSDEQFF
TRBV5-5	TRBJ1-5	CASSHWADREGNQPQHF
TRBV6-4	TRBJ2-1	CASSPNYQSSYNEQFF
TRBV19	TRBJ1-1	CASSIGDLNTEAFF
TRBV6-2/TRBV6-3	TRBJ2-3	CASSPGTSATDTQYF
TRBV18	TRBJ2-1	CASSPPTLDNEQFF
TRBV5-6	TRBJ2-2	CASSLMAGELFF
TRBV13	TRBJ2-7	CASSFHPLAGGAHNYEQYF
TRBV29-1	TRBJ2-1	CSVGGSSYNEQFF
TRBV4-1	TRBJ2-1	CASRLIPEGNEQFF
TRBV11-2	TRBJ2-2	CASRPSGGASNTGELFF